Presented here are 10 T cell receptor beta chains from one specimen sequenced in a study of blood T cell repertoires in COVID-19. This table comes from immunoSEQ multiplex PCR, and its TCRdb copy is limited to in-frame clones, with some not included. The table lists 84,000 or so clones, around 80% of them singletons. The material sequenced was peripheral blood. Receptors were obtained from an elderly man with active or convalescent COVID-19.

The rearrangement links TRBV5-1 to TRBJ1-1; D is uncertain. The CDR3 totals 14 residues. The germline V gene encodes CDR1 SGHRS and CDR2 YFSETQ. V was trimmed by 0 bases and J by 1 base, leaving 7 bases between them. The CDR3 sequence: CASSLVGTNTEAFF. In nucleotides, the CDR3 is TGCGCCAGCAGCTTGGTGGGCACGAACACTGAAGCTTTCTTT.

The CDR3 sequence: CASSQESLLSGGTGELFF. CDR3 in DNA: TGCGCCAGCAGCCAAGAAAGCCTTCTGAGCGGGGGGACCGGGGAGCTGTTTTTT. This rearrangement joins TRBV4-1 to TRBJ2-2; 9 bases map to TRBD2. CDR3 size: 18 residues. V shed 0 bases, J shed 5 bases, and the junction held 10 bases outside the gene matches. Germline CDR1 MGHRA, CDR2 YSYEKL.

The CDR3 nucleotides read TGCGCCAGCTGTAGCGGGAGATCCGATACGCAGTATTTT. This gives the protein CASCSGRSDTQYF. The rearrangement links TRBV10-2 to TRBJ2-3; 9 bases match TRBD2. CDR1 WSHSY and CDR2 SAAADI come from the germline V gene. CDR3 length: 13 residues. V lost 8 bases, J lost 6 bases, and 6 bases stayed unmatched.

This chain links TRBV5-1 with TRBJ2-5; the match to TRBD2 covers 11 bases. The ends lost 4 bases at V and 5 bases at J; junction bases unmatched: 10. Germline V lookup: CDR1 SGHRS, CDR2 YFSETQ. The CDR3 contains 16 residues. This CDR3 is CASSQGASGGSETQYF. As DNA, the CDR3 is TGCGCCAGCAGCCAGGGGGCTAGCGGGGGGTCGGAGACCCAGTACTTC.

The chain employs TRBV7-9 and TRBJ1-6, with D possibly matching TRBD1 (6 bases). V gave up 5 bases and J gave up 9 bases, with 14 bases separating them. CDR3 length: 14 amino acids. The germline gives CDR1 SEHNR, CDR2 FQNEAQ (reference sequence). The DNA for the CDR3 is TGTGCCAGCAGCGCCGAAGGGGGGGGTTCACCCCTCCACTTT. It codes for CASSAEGGGSPLHF.

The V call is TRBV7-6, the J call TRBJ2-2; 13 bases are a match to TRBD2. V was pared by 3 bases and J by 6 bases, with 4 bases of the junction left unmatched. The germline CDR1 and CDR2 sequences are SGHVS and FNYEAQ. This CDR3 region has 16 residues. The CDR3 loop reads CASSFTSGGDPGELFF. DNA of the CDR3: TGTGCCAGCAGCTTCACTAGCGGGGGGGACCCCGGGGAGCTGTTTTTT.

The DNA of the CDR3 is TGTGCCAGCAGCCACTCGGACGGGGATGGCTACACCTTC. Residues: CASSHSDGDGYTF. The chain recombines TRBV3-1 (or the pseudogene TRBV3-2) with TRBJ1-2; no clear D gene. The V and J ends lost 3 bases and 6 bases respectively, with 11 bases between them. CDR1 and CDR2 (germline): LGHDT, YNNKEL (reference sequence). There are 13 residues in the CDR3.

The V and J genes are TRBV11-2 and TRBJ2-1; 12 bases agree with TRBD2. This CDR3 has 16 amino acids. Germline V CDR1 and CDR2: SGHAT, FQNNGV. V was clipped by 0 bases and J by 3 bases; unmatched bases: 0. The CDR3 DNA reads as TGTGCCAGCAGCTTAGAACTAGCGGGAGGCTACAATGAGCAGTTCTTC. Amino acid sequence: CASSLELAGGYNEQFF.

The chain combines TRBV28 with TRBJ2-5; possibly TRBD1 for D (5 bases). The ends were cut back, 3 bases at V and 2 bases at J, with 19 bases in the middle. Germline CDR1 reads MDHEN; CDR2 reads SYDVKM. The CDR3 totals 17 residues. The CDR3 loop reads CASSLSHLTGPQETQYF. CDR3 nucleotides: TGTGCCAGCAGTTTGTCCCATCTTACAGGACCACAAGAGACCCAGTACTTC.

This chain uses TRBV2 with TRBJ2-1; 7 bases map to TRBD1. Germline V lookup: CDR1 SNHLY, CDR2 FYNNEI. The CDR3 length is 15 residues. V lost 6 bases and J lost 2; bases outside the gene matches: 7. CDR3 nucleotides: TGTGCCAGCAGGGAAACAGGGGTTCCCTACAATGAGCAGTTCTTC. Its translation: CASRETGVPYNEQFF.